The T cell receptor beta chain described here comes from a study of T cell changes during pregnancy in multiple sclerosis. The method was immunoSEQ multiplex PCR; TCRdb's version includes in-frame clones alone and lacks a portion of them. The sample records 100,000 or so clones, 80% to 95% being singletons. Germline CDR1 is MNHNY and CDR2 is SVGAGI (reference sequence). This CDR3 has 14 amino acids. V was clipped by 6 bases and J by 0 bases, with 11 bases between them. This TCR came from a female donor with multiple sclerosis, enrolled in a pregnancy study. The chain joins TRBV6-6 to TRBJ1-2, with D maybe TRBD1 (5 bases). The sequenced sample was peripheral blood, obtained in the first trimester of pregnancy. The CDR3: CASSARDSNYGYTF. CDR3 nucleotide sequence: TGTGCCAGCAGCGCTAGGGACTCTAACTATGGCTACACCTTC.